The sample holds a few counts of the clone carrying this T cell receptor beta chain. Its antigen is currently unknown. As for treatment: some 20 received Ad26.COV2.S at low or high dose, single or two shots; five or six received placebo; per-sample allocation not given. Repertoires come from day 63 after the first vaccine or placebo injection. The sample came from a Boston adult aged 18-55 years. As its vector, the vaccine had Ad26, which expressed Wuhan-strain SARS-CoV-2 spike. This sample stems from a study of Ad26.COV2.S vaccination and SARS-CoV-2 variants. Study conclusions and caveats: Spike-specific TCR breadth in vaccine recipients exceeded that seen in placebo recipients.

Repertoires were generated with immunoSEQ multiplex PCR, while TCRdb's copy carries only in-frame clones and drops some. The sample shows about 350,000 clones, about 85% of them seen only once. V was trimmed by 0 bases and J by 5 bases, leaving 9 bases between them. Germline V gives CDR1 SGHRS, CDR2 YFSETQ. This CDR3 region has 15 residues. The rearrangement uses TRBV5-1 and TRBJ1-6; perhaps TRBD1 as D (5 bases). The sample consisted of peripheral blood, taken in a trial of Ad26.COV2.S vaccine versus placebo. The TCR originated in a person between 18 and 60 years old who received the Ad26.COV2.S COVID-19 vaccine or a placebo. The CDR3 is CASSLVPGNNSPLHF. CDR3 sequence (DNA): TGCGCCAGCAGCTTGGTGCCAGGGAATAATTCACCCCTCCACTTT.